One sample yielded the 25 T cell receptor beta chains listed below, sequenced in a study of control samples from healthy donors and cancer patients. Method: immunoSEQ multiplex PCR; TCRdb's copy keeps in-frame clones and lacks some. This table holds 400,000 to 450,000 clones, around 90% found once. The sample taken for sequencing was PBMCs. The receptors here all came from a man aged 35-49 years with head and neck cancer.

The chain employs TRBV5-1 and TRBJ1-4; perhaps TRBD1 as D (5 bases). CDR1 is SGHRS and CDR2 is YFSETQ in the germline V gene. There are 15 residues in the CDR3. V lost 2 bases and J lost 3, with 11 bases in between. The CDR3 reads CASSFLGGANEKLFF. The CDR3 coding sequence is TGCGCCAGCAGCTTCCTCGGGGGGGCTAATGAAAAACTGTTTTTT.

The gene calls are TRBV5-8 and TRBJ1-4; 7 nucleotides agree with TRBD1. CDR3 size: 14 residues. V gave up 1 base and J gave up 7 bases; unmatched junction bases: 4. Germline CDR1 is SGHTS and CDR2 is YDEGEE. The CDR3 region is CASSLTGQLEKLFF. The CDR3 nucleotides read TGTGCCAGCAGCTTGACGGGACAGCTTGAAAAACTGTTTTTT.

This clone appeared a single time. The gene calls are TRBV19 and TRBJ1-6; weak D call: TRBD1 (6 bases). V lost 3 bases and J 3 bases, leaving 12 bases between the germline ends. CDR3 length: 16 amino acids. Germline CDR1 reads LNHDA; CDR2 reads SQIVND (reference sequence). The CDR3 region is CASSIQGRNYNSPLHF. The CDR3 coding sequence is TGTGCCAGTAGTATCCAGGGGAGAAACTATAATTCACCCCTCCACTTT.

The CDR3 is CASSTGTGTVKTQYF. The CDR3 DNA reads as TGTGCCAGCAGCACCGGGACAGGGACTGTAAAGACCCAGTACTTC. This chain joins TRBV28 and TRBJ2-5; 9 nucleotides agree with TRBD1. Trimming at V came to 6 bases and at J to 6 bases, leaving 11 bases not matched to a gene. The CDR3 loop spans 15 amino acids. Germline V lookup: CDR1 MDHEN, CDR2 SYDVKM.

The chain is built from TRBV3-1 (or the pseudogene TRBV3-2) and TRBJ1-2; D gene uncertain. CDR3 length equals 14 residues. The V gene's germline CDR1 is LGHDT and CDR2 YNNKEL (reference sequence). V gave up 4 bases and J gave up 2 bases, with 11 bases separating them. CDR3 amino acids: CASSPRTGNYGYTF. In nucleotides, the CDR3 is TGTGCCAGCAGCCCCCGGACCGGGAACTATGGCTACACCTTC.

The genes are TRBV7-3 and TRBJ1-1; D not resolved. The CDR3 totals 14 residues. V gave up 5 bases and J gave up 3 bases, with 13 bases separating them. CDR1 and CDR2 (germline): SGHTA, FQGTGA. Written as DNA, the CDR3 is TGTGCCAGCAGCCTCGCCGGGCCCTACACTGAAGCTTTCTTT. It yields the protein CASSLAGPYTEAFF.

The V and J genes are TRBV6-5 and TRBJ2-7, with 9 bases matching TRBD2. The CDR3 runs 16 residues. Unmatched junction bases numbered 9, after V lost 0 bases and J lost 6 bases. Germline V gives CDR1 MNHEY, CDR2 SVGAGI. Here the CDR3 DNA reads TGTGCCAGCAGTTACTCGCCCGGGACTAGCTTTTCCGAGCAGTACTTC. Its protein is CASSYSPGTSFSEQYF.

This chain uses TRBV3-1 (or the pseudogene TRBV3-2) with TRBJ1-2; weak D call: TRBD1 (5 bases). The CDR3 is 17 residues long. Trimming removed 3 bases at V and 0 bases at J, with 17 bases between. Per the germline V gene, CDR1 is LGHDT and CDR2 is YNNKEL (reference sequence). DNA of the CDR3: TGTGCCAGCAGCCATCCCCAGGGATCGGCTTCTAACTATGGCTACACCTTC. Residues: CASSHPQGSASNYGYTF.

The sample holds one count of this clone. The J gene is TRBJ2-7, the V gene TRBV27; D may be TRBD2 (5 bases). Per the germline V gene, CDR1 is MNHEY and CDR2 is SMNVEV (reference sequence). There are 13 residues in the CDR3. Deletions cut 4 bases from V and 6 bases from J, with 13 bases between. The CDR3 sequence is CASSSRTASEQYF. For the CDR3, the DNA is TGTGCCAGCAGTTCAAGGACTGCCTCCGAGCAGTACTTC.

The chain carries TRBV7-2 and TRBJ1-5; no firm D call. Deletions cut 3 bases from V and 3 bases from J, with 6 bases between. The CDR3 covers 13 residues. Germline-derived CDR1 and CDR2 are SGHTA and FQGNSA. CDR3 DNA: TGTGCCAGCAGCTTCCAGGACAATCAGCCCCAGCATTTT. It codes for CASSFQDNQPQHF.

The genes are TRBV10-3 and TRBJ1-5; no firm D call. From germline, CDR1 is ENHRY and CDR2 SYGVKD. The CDR3 is 15 residues long. V was shortened by 0 bases and J by 3 bases, with 9 bases between the two germline ends. CDR3 nucleotide sequence: TGTGCCATCAGTGAGTCAAGGCAGTTCAATCAGCCCCAGCATTTT. This gives the protein CAISESRQFNQPQHF.

The chain is built from TRBV19 and TRBJ2-3; no reliable D call. Germline assignment: CDR1 LNHDA and CDR2 SQIVND (reference sequence). The CDR3 consists of 15 residues. The ends were cut back, 1 base at V and 1 base at J, with 9 bases in the middle. The CDR3 DNA reads TGTGCCAGTAGTATAGGGCGGAGCCGCACAGATACGCAGTATTTT. Its translation: CASSIGRSRTDTQYF.

The chain uses TRBV3-1 (or the pseudogene TRBV3-2) and TRBJ2-3; 9 bases line up with TRBD2. This CDR3 has 14 amino acids. The J segment lost 6 bases and the V segment lost 2 bases, leaving 3 bases of the junction unmatched. Germline loops: CDR1 LGHDT, CDR2 YNNKEL (reference sequence). Written as DNA, the CDR3 is TGTGCCAGCAGCCAAAGGACTAGCGAGGATACGCAGTATTTT. Translated: CASSQRTSEDTQYF.

This chain links TRBV11-3 with TRBJ2-1; D is unresolved. From germline, CDR1 is SGHNT and CDR2 YENEEA. Deletions cut 3 bases from V and 4 bases from J, with 4 bases between. This CDR3 has 12 residues. CDR3 bases: TGTGCCAGCAGCTTCAAGTACAATGAGCAGTTCTTC. Its translation is CASSFKYNEQFF.

This clone was counted between two and nine times. V and J are TRBV6-5 and TRBJ2-7, with D possibly called TRBD1 or TRBD2 (6 bases each). Trimming pared 4 bases from V and 2 bases from J, leaving 15 bases between. This CDR3 is 15 amino acids long. Germline CDR1 reads MNHEY; CDR2 reads SVGAGI. The CDR3 is CASSSPGEVAYEQYF. In DNA form, the CDR3 reads TGTGCCAGCAGTTCTCCAGGGGAGGTCGCCTACGAGCAGTACTTC.

A single count supports this clone. This sequence joins TRBV25-1 and TRBJ1-4, with 10 bases matching TRBD1. The CDR3 extends over 16 amino acids. Trimming took 2 bases from V and 5 from J; bases not matched to a gene: 5. Germline lookup yields CDR1 MGHDK and CDR2 SYGVNS. CDR3 nucleotides: TGTGCCAGCAGTGAACTGGGACAGGGGAACAATGAAAAACTGTTTTTT. Translated, it gives CASSELGQGNNEKLFF.

The genes are TRBV5-1 and TRBJ1-2, with D unclear. The CDR3 loop spans 14 amino acids. V was pared by 4 bases and J by 2 bases, with 12 bases between. CDR1 SGHRS and CDR2 YFSETQ come from the germline V gene. CDR3 region: CASSGGPSNYGYTF. CDR3 bases: TGCGCCAGCAGCGGAGGACCTTCCAACTATGGCTACACCTTC.

V gene TRBV2 combines with J gene TRBJ2-2, with D uncertain. Per germline, CDR1 SNHLY and CDR2 FYNNEI. Trimming took off 7 bases at V and 2 bases at J, with 23 bases between the two ends. CDR3 length equals 18 residues. The CDR3 reads CASTNVGWEEYNTGELFF. The CDR3 DNA follows: TGTGCCAGCACCAACGTGGGGTGGGAAGAATATAACACCGGGGAGCTGTTTTTT.

The V call is TRBV4-1, the J call TRBJ2-3; 8 bases agree with TRBD1. CDR3 length: 18 amino acids. The junction had 14 bases not matched to a gene; V was cut back by 5 bases and J by 1 base. Germline CDR1 and CDR2: MGHRA and YSYEKL. As DNA, the CDR3 is TGCGCCAGCAGCTTTGCCCCGACAGGGGACGGGGGCACAGATACGCAGTATTTT. Translation gives CASSFAPTGDGGTDTQYF.

About this clone: Other DNA variants within this sample encode the same CDR3. The rearrangement joins TRBV28 to TRBJ1-1; TRBD1 matches at 8 bases. The CDR3 has 14 amino acids. CDR1 MDHEN and CDR2 SYDVKM come from the germline V gene. After removal of 2 bases from V and 4 bases from J, the junction contained 3 bases not matched to a gene. In nucleotides, the CDR3 is TGTGCCAGCAGTTTACAGGGGGCCGGCACTGAAGCTTTCTTT. Translation: CASSLQGAGTEAFF.

The V and J genes are TRBV6-2 or TRBV6-3 and TRBJ1-4; 7 bases line up with TRBD1. The V gene end was trimmed by 4 bases and the J gene end by 7 bases; junction bases not matched to a gene: 9. The CDR3 sequence is 15 residues long. Germline CDR1 is MNHEY and CDR2 is SVGEGT. The CDR3 here is CASSLPTGMGEKLFF. In DNA form, the CDR3 reads TGTGCCAGCAGTTTACCGACAGGGATGGGTGAAAAACTGTTTTTT.

This clone was observed a single time. This rearrangement joins TRBV7-3 to TRBJ2-2; a weak D match, TRBD2 (6 bases). Germline lookup yields CDR1 SGHTA and CDR2 FQGTGA. Trimming removed 2 bases at V and 1 base at J, with 11 bases between. The CDR3 sequence is 16 residues long. The CDR3 bases are TGTGCCAGCAGCTTACAGGGAGGTCAGAACACCGGGGAGCTGTTTTTT. Amino acid sequence: CASSLQGGQNTGELFF.

The rearrangement joins TRBV4-3 to TRBJ1-2, with unresolved D. The germline V gene encodes CDR1 LGHNA and CDR2 YSLEER. V was clipped by 0 bases and J by 7 bases, with 12 bases between them. The CDR3 contains 14 residues. Written as DNA, the CDR3 is TGCGCCAGCAGCCAAGATCTCACTGACTCTGGCTACACCTTC. This translates into CASSQDLTDSGYTF.

Only one count was recorded for this clone. V and J are TRBV6-5 and TRBJ1-2; 7 bases line up with TRBD1. Germline V lookup: CDR1 MNHEY, CDR2 SVGAGI. The CDR3 has 13 residues. V was pared by 6 bases and J by 3 bases, with 4 bases of the junction left unmatched. CDR3 in amino acids: CASSVGQDYGYTF. CDR3 DNA sequence: TGTGCCAGCAGCGTAGGACAGGACTATGGCTACACCTTC.

This rearrangement joins TRBV6-5 to TRBJ1-1, with D hard to call. Deletions cut 7 bases from V and 3 bases from J, with 12 bases between. Per the germline V gene, CDR1 is MNHEY and CDR2 is SVGAGI. The CDR3 consists of 13 residues. The CDR3 DNA follows: TGTGCCAGCAATATAAATCTCTACACTGAAGCTTTCTTT. As protein: CASNINLYTEAFF.